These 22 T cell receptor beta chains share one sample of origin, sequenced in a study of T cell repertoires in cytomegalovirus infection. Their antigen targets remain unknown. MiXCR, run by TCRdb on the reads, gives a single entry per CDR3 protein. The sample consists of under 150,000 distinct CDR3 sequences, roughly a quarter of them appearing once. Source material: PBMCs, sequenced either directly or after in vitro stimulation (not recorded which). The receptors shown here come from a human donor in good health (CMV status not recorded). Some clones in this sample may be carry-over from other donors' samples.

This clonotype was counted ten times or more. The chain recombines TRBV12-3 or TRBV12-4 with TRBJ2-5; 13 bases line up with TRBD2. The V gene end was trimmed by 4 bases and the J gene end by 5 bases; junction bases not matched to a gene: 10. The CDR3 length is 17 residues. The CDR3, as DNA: TGTGCCAGCAGTTGGGGAGGACTAGCGGGAGTGTGGGAGACCCAGTACTTC. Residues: CASSWGGLAGVWETQYF.

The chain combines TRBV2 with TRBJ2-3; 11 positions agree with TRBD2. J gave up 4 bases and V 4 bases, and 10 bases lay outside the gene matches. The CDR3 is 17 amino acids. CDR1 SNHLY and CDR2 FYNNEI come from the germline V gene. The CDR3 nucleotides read TGTGCCAGCAGTGGTTCGGTTGTAGCGGGAGGGCCAGATACGCAGTATTTT. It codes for CASSGSVVAGGPDTQYF.

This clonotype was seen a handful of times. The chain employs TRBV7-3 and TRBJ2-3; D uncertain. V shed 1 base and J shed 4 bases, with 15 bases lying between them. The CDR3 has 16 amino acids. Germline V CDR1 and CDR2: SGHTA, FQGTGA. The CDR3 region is CASSLKPDNGADTQYF. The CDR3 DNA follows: TGTGCCAGCAGCTTAAAACCCGACAATGGGGCAGATACGCAGTATTTT. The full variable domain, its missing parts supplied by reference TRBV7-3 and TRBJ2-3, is GAGVSQTPSNKVTEKGKYVELRCDPISGHTALYWYRQSLGQGPEFLIYFQGTGAADDSGLPNDRFFAVRPEGSVSTLKIQRTERGDSAVYLCASSLKPDNGADTQYFGPGTRLTVL.

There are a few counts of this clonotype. CDR3 sequence (DNA): TGTGCCATCAGGGGACAGGGCGGACTCTATGGCTACACCTTC. Protein product: CAIRGQGGLYGYTF. J is TRBJ1-2 and V is TRBV10-3, with 9 bases matching TRBD1. The germline CDR1 and CDR2 sequences are ENHRY and SYGVKD. J was trimmed by 4 bases and V by 6 bases; bases with no gene match: 6. The CDR3 totals 14 residues.

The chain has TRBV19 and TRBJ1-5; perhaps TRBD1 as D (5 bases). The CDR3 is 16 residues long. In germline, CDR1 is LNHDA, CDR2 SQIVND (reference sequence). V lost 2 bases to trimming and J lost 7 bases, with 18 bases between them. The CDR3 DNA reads TGTGCCAGTAGTATATCCCCCCGGCAGGGTGGCCAGCCCCAGCATTTT. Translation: CASSISPRQGGQPQHF.

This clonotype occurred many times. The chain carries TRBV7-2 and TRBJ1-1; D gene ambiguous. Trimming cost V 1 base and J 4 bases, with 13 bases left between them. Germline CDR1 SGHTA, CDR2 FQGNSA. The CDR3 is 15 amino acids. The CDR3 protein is CASSLGDAWGTEAFF. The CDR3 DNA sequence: TGTGCCAGCAGCTTAGGAGACGCTTGGGGCACTGAAGCTTTCTTT.

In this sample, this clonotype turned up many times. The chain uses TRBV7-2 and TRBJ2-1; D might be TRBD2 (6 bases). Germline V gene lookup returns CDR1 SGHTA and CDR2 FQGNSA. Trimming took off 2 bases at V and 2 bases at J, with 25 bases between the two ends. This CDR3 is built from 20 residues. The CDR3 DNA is TGTGCCAGCAGCTTATTCGTTTCGGTTATGCGGGAACCAACCTACAATGAGCAGTTCTTC. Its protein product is CASSLFVSVMREPTYNEQFF.

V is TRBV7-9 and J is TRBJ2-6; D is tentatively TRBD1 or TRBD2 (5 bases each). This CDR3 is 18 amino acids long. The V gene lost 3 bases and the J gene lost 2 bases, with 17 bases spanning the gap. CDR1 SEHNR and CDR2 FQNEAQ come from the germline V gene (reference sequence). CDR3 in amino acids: CASSFNRRPGTGANVLTF. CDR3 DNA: TGTGCCAGCAGCTTCAACAGGCGGCCGGGAACTGGGGCCAACGTCCTGACTTTC.

CDR3 nucleotide sequence: TGTGCCAGTAGTACAGGGAACACCGGGGAGCTGTTTTTT. Translation gives CASSTGNTGELFF. The J gene is TRBJ2-2, the V gene TRBV19; D remains unclear. Trimming removed 4 bases at V and 1 base at J, with 4 bases between. CDR3 length: 13 residues. Looked up from germline, CDR1 is LNHDA and CDR2 is SQIVND (reference sequence). The full variable domain, in which reference TRBV19 and TRBJ2-2 provide the parts outside the CDR3, is DGGITQSPKYLFRKEGQNVTLSCEQNLNHDAMYWYRQDPGQGLRLIYYSQIVNDFQKGDIAEGYSVSREKKESFPLTVTSAQKNPTAFYLCASSTGNTGELFFGEGSRLTVL.

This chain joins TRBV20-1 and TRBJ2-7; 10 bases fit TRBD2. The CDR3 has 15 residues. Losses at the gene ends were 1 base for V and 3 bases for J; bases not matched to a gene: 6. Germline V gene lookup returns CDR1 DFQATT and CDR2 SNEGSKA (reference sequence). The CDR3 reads CSARGEAGGNYEQYF. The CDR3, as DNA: TGCAGTGCTAGAGGAGAAGCGGGAGGGAACTACGAGCAGTACTTC.

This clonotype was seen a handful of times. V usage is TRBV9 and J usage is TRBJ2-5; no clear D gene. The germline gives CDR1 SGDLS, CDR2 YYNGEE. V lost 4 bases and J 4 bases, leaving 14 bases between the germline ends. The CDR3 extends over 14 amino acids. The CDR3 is CASSPKWGSETQYF. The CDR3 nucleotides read TGTGCCAGCAGCCCCAAGTGGGGTTCAGAGACCCAGTACTTC.

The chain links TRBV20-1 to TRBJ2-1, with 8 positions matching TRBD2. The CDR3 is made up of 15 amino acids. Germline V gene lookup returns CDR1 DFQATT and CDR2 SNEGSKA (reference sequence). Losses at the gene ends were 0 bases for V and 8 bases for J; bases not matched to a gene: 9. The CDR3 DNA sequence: TGCAGTGCTAGAGAACCGGGACTAGACATGGATGAGCAGTTCTTC. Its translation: CSAREPGLDMDEQFF.

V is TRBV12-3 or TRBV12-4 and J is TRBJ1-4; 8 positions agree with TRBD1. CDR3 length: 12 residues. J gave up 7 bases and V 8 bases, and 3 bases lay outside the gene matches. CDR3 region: CASGTGSEKLFF. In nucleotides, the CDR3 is TGTGCCAGCGGGACAGGTTCTGAAAAACTGTTTTTT.

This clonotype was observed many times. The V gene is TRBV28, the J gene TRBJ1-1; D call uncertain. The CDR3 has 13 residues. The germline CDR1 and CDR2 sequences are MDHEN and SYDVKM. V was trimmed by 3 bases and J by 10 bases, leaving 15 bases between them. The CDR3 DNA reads TGTGCCAGCAGTTTGTTAGGGCCCCACAGAGCTTTCTTT. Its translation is CASSLLGPHRAFF.

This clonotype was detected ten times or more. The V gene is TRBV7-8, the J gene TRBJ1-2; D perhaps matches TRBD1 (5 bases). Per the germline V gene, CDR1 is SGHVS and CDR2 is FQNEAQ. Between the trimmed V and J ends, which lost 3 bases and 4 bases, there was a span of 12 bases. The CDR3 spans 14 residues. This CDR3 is CASSLGDRGYGYTF. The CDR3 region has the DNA TGTGCCAGCAGCTTGGGGGACCGGGGCTATGGCTACACCTTC. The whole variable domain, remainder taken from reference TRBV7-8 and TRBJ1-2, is GAGVSQSPRYKVAKRGQDVALRCDPISGHVSLFWYQQALGQGPEFLTYFQNEAQLDKSGLPSDRFFAERPEGSVSTLKIQRTQQEDSAVYLCASSLGDRGYGYTFGSGTRLTVV.

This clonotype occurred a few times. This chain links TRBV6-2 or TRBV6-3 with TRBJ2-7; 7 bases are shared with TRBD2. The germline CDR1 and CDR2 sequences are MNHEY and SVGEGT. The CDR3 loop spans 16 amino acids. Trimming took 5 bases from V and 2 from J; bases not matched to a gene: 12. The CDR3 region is CASSKPGLNKTYEQYV. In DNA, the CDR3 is TGTGCCAGCAGTAAACCGGGACTAAACAAGACCTACGAGCAGTACGTC.

The CDR3 DNA reads TGTGCCAGCAGTTACAGGGGTCGCAATCAGCCCCAGCATTTT. It is translated as CASSYRGRNQPQHF. This chain uses TRBV28 with TRBJ1-5; TRBD1 agrees at 7 bases. This CDR3 contains 14 residues. Per germline, CDR1 MDHEN and CDR2 SYDVKM. The V and J ends lost 4 bases and 2 bases, in that order; junction bases with no gene match: 2.

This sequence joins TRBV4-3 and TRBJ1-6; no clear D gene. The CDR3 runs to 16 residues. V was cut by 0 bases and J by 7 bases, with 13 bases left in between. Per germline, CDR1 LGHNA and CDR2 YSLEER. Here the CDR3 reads CASSQDTGRVNSPLHF. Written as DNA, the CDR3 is TGCGCCAGCAGCCAAGACACGGGTCGGGTCAATTCACCCCTCCACTTT.

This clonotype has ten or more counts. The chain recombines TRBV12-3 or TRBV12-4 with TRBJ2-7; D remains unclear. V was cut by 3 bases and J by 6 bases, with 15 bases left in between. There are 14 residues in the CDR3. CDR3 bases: TGTGCCAGCAGTTTCAACCTAGTCACGGGCGAGCAGTACGTC. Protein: CASSFNLVTGEQYV.

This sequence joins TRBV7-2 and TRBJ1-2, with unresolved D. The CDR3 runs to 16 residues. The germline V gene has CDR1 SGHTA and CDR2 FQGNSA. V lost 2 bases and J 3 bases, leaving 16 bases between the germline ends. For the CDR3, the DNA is TGTGCCAGCAGCTTATTGCCGGCGGGTGGAGACTATGGCTACACCTTC. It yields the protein CASSLLPAGGDYGYTF.

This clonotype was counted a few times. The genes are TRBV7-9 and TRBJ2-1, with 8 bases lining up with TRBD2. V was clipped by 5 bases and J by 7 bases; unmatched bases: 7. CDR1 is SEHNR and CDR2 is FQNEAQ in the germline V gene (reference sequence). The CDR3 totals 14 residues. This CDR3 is CASSLGLVFNEQFF. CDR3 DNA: TGTGCCAGCAGCCTGGGACTAGTATTTAATGAGCAGTTCTTC.

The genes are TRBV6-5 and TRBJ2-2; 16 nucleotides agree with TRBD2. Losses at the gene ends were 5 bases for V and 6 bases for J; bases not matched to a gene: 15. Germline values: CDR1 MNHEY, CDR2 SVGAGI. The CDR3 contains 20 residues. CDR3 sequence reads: CASSTTGTSGRETSAGELFF. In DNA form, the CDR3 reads TGTGCCAGCAGTACTACCGGGACTAGCGGGAGGGAGACGAGCGCCGGGGAGCTGTTTTTT.